A single sample gave rise to the 30 T cell receptor beta chains below, sequenced in a study of blood T cell repertoires in COVID-19 (dated by TCRdb to the early 2020s). Receptors were amplified or captured by the immunoSEQ multiplex PCR assay. Imported from immuneACCESS, the table was reduced by TCRdb to in-frame sequences with V and J called. These copies leave out some clones; in studies compared against another copy, an unresolved V gene accounts for under half, and the cause of the remainder is not known. The sample table holds 150,000 to 160,000 clones, of which approximately 90% were seen once. In total, the top ten clones hold 2.4% of the sample. Sequencing was done on a sample of peripheral blood. The receptors derive from a woman in her seventies with acute or convalescent COVID-19.

This clone was picked up one time. The V and J genes are TRBV3-1 (or the pseudogene TRBV3-2) and TRBJ1-1; 11 bases are shared with TRBD1. CDR3 length: 16 residues. The trim removed 4 bases at V and 6 bases at J, leaving 10 bases unmatched. CDR1 is LGHDT and CDR2 is YNNKEL in the germline V gene (reference sequence). The CDR3 DNA reads TGTGCCAGCAGCCTAAAGGGGACAGGGGGTTACTCTGAAGCTTTCTTT. Encoded protein: CASSLKGTGGYSEAFF.

J is TRBJ1-2 and V is TRBV4-1, with D possibly TRBD1 on 5 matching bases. The CDR3 is 16 residues long. Germline CDR1 reads MGHRA; CDR2 reads YSYEKL. V shed 0 bases and J shed 1 base, with 12 bases lying between them. The CDR3 DNA reads TGCGCCAGCAGCCAAGAATCGGGGACTTTTAACTATGGCTACACCTTC. This sequence encodes CASSQESGTFNYGYTF.

The V call is TRBV24-1, the J call TRBJ1-1; 7 bases line up with TRBD1. This CDR3 spans 12 amino acids. Germline CDR1 KGHDR, CDR2 SFDVKD. J gave up 14 bases and V 4 bases, and 9 bases lay outside the gene matches. The CDR3 loop reads CATSDLDRVWFF. CDR3 bases: TGTGCCACCAGTGACCTTGACAGGGTGTGGTTCTTT.

This chain's CDR3 is CASSPSTDTQYF. In DNA form, the CDR3 reads TGTGCCAGCAGTCCTAGCACAGATACGCAGTATTTT. The chain is built from TRBV6-1 and TRBJ2-3; D unresolved. This CDR3 has 12 residues. V was trimmed by 5 bases and J by 0 bases, leaving 3 bases between them. CDR1 is MNHNS and CDR2 is SASEGT in the germline V gene.

The CDR3 DNA follows: TGTGCCAGCAGCTTCATGCGGACAGGGGGCGAGTTCTTC. Translating gives CASSFMRTGGEFF. V gene TRBV11-2 combines with J gene TRBJ2-1; TRBD1 matches 11 bases. J gave up 14 bases and V 3 bases, and 6 bases lay outside the gene matches. Germline V gene sequence: CDR1 SGHAT, CDR2 FQNNGV. CDR3 length: 13 residues.

The V call is TRBV5-1, the J call TRBJ2-1; TRBD2 aligns across 10 bases. The CDR3 spans 16 residues. V was pared by 5 bases and J by 0 bases, with 5 bases of the junction left unmatched. The germline CDR1 and CDR2 sequences are SGHRS and YFSETQ. This CDR3 is CASSTSGVYSYNEQFF. DNA for the CDR3: TGCGCCAGCAGTACTAGCGGGGTTTACTCCTACAATGAGCAGTTCTTC.

The chain employs TRBV28 and TRBJ1-2, with 11 nucleotides matching TRBD1. The germline V gene has CDR1 MDHEN and CDR2 SYDVKM. The CDR3 totals 17 residues. Trimming cost V 3 bases and J 0 bases; bases outside gene matches: 6. This CDR3 reads CASSLGTGGSSNYGYTF. The CDR3 DNA is TGTGCCAGCAGTTTGGGGACAGGGGGGTCATCTAACTATGGCTACACCTTC.

The J gene is TRBJ1-1, the V gene TRBV27, with 8 bases that match TRBD1. Germline CDR1 is MNHEY and CDR2 is SMNVEV (reference sequence). This CDR3 has 15 residues. Losses at the gene ends were 8 bases for V and 1 base for J; bases not matched to a gene: 9. CDR3 amino acids: CASYKGGTGNTEAFF. CDR3 bases: TGTGCCAGCTATAAGGGGGGGACAGGGAACACTGAAGCTTTCTTT.

This clone turned up a few times. The rearrangement links TRBV5-1 to TRBJ1-2; 8 bases line up with TRBD1. Trimming cost V 0 bases and J 8 bases; bases outside gene matches: 9. The germline V gene has CDR1 SGHRS and CDR2 YFSETQ. The CDR3 has 15 residues. The CDR3 bases are TGCGCCAGCAGCTTGGTGACAGGGGAGCGGAGGGGCTACACCTTC. It yields the protein CASSLVTGERRGYTF.

The CDR3 loop reads CASSSGPGGYEQYF. In nucleotides, the CDR3 is TGTGCCAGCAGCTCCGGACCAGGAGGGTACGAGCAGTACTTC. This chain uses TRBV5-5 with TRBJ2-7, with TRBD2 as a possible D gene (6 bases). Germline CDR1 SGHKS, CDR2 YYEKEE (reference sequence). This CDR3 region has 14 residues. The V and J ends lost 3 bases and 4 bases respectively, with 14 bases between them.

The chain links TRBV6-2 or TRBV6-3 to TRBJ1-1, with D possibly matching TRBD1 (5 bases). V was cut by 5 bases and J by 1 base, with 14 bases left in between. This CDR3 contains 15 residues. Germline-derived CDR1 and CDR2 are MNHEY and SVGEGT. The CDR3 sequence: CASSPLGVPNTEAFF. The CDR3 coding sequence is TGTGCCAGCAGTCCCTTAGGGGTCCCGAACACTGAAGCTTTCTTT.

This rearrangement joins TRBV6-1 to TRBJ1-2, with 8 bases aligning to TRBD1. J was trimmed by 4 bases and V by 3 bases; bases with no gene match: 4. CDR3 length: 14 residues. Germline values: CDR1 MNHNS, CDR2 SASEGT. As DNA, the CDR3 is TGTGCCAGCAGTGAGCGAGACAGGGGCTATGGCTACACCTTC. This codes for CASSERDRGYGYTF.

The rearrangement links TRBV10-3 to TRBJ1-1; 9 bases fit TRBD1. Losses at the gene ends were 6 bases for V and 4 bases for J; bases not matched to a gene: 3. This CDR3 has 13 residues. CDR1 and CDR2 from the germline V gene are ENHRY and SYGVKD. CDR3 nucleotide sequence: TGTGCCATCAGAGGGGGACAGGGCACTGAAGCTTTCTTT. Its translation is CAIRGGQGTEAFF.

This sequence joins TRBV6-4 and TRBJ1-6, with D possibly matching TRBD1 (5 bases). The CDR3 totals 14 residues. Germline values: CDR1 MRHNA, CDR2 SNTAGT. V was cut by 4 bases and J by 7 bases, with 11 bases left in between. As DNA, the CDR3 is TGTGCCAGCAGTGCCCGGGGGGGGAATTCACCCCTCCACTTT. The encoded protein is CASSARGGNSPLHF.

This chain uses TRBV15 with TRBJ1-3; D is possibly TRBD1 (6 bases). Germline CDR1 is LNHNV and CDR2 is YYDKDF (reference sequence). V was shortened by 3 bases and J by 1 base, with 10 bases between the two germline ends. CDR3 length: 15 amino acids. This CDR3 reads CATSRSRGSGNTIYF. For the CDR3, the DNA is TGTGCCACCAGCAGGTCCAGGGGTTCTGGAAACACCATATATTTT.

The chain has TRBV6-5 and TRBJ1-4, with D perhaps matching TRBD1 (5 bases). The CDR3 runs 13 residues. CDR1 is MNHEY and CDR2 is SVGAGI in the germline V gene. The V end lost 2 bases, the J end lost 8 bases, and 9 bases lay between the germline ends. The CDR3 here is CASSYGTQEKLFF. CDR3 nucleotides: TGTGCCAGCAGTTACGGGACTCAGGAAAAACTGTTTTTT.

The chain uses TRBV30 and TRBJ1-4; 7 nucleotides match TRBD1. The germline V gene encodes CDR1 GTSNPN and CDR2 SVGIG (reference sequence). J lost 3 bases, V lost 3 bases, and 4 bases had no gene match. The CDR3 has 14 amino acids. DNA of the CDR3: TGTGCCTGGAGGAAGGGGGCGGCTAATGAAAAACTGTTTTTT. This translates into CAWRKGAANEKLFF.

This sequence joins TRBV6-5 and TRBJ2-2; TRBD1 is a possible D gene (5 bases). Trimming took off 7 bases at V and 4 bases at J, with 7 bases between the two ends. Germline loops: CDR1 MNHEY, CDR2 SVGAGI. The CDR3 is 12 amino acids. CDR3 nucleotides: TGTGCCAGCACAGGGCTCACCGGGGAGCTGTTTTTT. Its protein product is CASTGLTGELFF.

This clone was recorded only once. The gene calls are TRBV6-5 and TRBJ2-4; 8 bases agree with TRBD2. The CDR3 sequence is 13 residues long. V lost 8 bases to trimming and J lost 4 bases; unmatched junction nucleotides: 4. The germline V gene encodes CDR1 MNHEY and CDR2 SVGAGI. CDR3 loop: CASRREGKNIQYF. In DNA, the CDR3 is TGTGCCAGCCGACGGGAGGGAAAAAACATTCAGTACTTC.

The genes are TRBV7-2 and TRBJ2-7; D perhaps matches TRBD1 (7 bases). The germline gives CDR1 SGHTA, CDR2 FQGNSA. Trimming removed 5 bases from V and 5 bases from J, with 16 bases in between. This CDR3 contains 14 residues. CDR3 residues: CASSPRRGRNEQYF. CDR3 coding DNA: TGTGCCAGCAGCCCGCGGAGGGGGCGCAACGAGCAGTACTTC.

The chain carries TRBV3-1 (or the pseudogene TRBV3-2) and TRBJ2-1, with 10 bases aligning to TRBD1. J was trimmed by 8 bases and V by 4 bases; bases with no gene match: 2. This CDR3 is built from 13 residues. Looked up from germline, CDR1 is LGHDT and CDR2 is YNNKEL (reference sequence). The CDR3 coding sequence is TGTGCCAGCAGCCGGGACAGGGGCCATGAGCAGTTCTTC. As protein: CASSRDRGHEQFF.

V usage is TRBV7-6 and J usage is TRBJ1-1; D not certain. This CDR3 is built from 13 residues. Germline V CDR1 and CDR2: SGHVS, FNYEAQ. Trimming left V 3 bases short and J 4 bases short, with 9 bases between. CDR3 residues: CASSLTGSTEAFF. In DNA, the CDR3 is TGTGCCAGCAGCTTGACCGGGAGCACTGAAGCTTTCTTT.

The chain has TRBV5-4 and TRBJ1-2, with 8 bases fitting TRBD1. The CDR3 runs to 15 residues. With 7 bases clipped from V and 6 bases from J, the junction kept 14 bases outside the gene matches. CDR1 is SGHNT, CDR2 YYREEE, per germline (reference sequence). For the CDR3, the DNA is TGTGCCAGCGGATATCAACAGGGGGTGACGAATGGCTACACCTTC. Amino acid sequence: CASGYQQGVTNGYTF.

The chain is built from TRBV27 and TRBJ1-2; 8 bases are a match to TRBD1. V lost 2 bases to trimming and J lost 7 bases; unmatched junction nucleotides: 15. Germline loops: CDR1 MNHEY, CDR2 SMNVEV (reference sequence). CDR3 length: 17 amino acids. This chain's CDR3 is CASSLGQGLGGPSGYTF. The CDR3 region has the DNA TGTGCCAGCAGTTTAGGACAGGGATTAGGGGGGCCGAGTGGCTACACCTTC.

The chain links TRBV6-1 to TRBJ1-2; a weak D match, TRBD1 (5 bases). The length of the CDR3 is 16 residues. V was cut by 3 bases and J by 3 bases, with 17 bases left in between. The germline gives CDR1 MNHNS, CDR2 SASEGT. The CDR3 DNA reads as TGTGCCAGCAGTGACCGCACAGGCTTGAACTACTATGGCTACACCTTC. Its protein product is CASSDRTGLNYYGYTF.

V is TRBV4-1 and J is TRBJ1-6; TRBD1 might be the D (5 bases). CDR3 length equals 17 residues. V was shortened by 0 bases and J by 4 bases, with 13 bases between the two germline ends. From germline, CDR1 is MGHRA and CDR2 YSYEKL. CDR3 DNA: TGCGCCAGCAGCCAAGATTCGACAGAGTATTATAATTCACCCCTCCACTTT. Amino acid sequence: CASSQDSTEYYNSPLHF.

The gene calls are TRBV15 and TRBJ1-3, with D hard to call. The CDR3 has 17 amino acids. Looked up from germline, CDR1 is LNHNV and CDR2 is YYDKDF (reference sequence). V was pared by 0 bases and J by 0 bases, with 12 bases between. The CDR3 spells CATSRETRYTSGNTIYF. The DNA of the CDR3 is TGTGCCACCAGCAGAGAGACGCGGTACACCTCTGGAAACACCATATATTTT.

The chain couples TRBV3-1 (or the pseudogene TRBV3-2) to TRBJ1-2; 8 nucleotides align to TRBD1. The trim removed 1 base at V and 7 bases at J, leaving 11 bases unmatched. This CDR3 spans 16 amino acids. Germline values: CDR1 LGHDT, CDR2 YNNKEL (reference sequence). For the CDR3, the DNA is TGTGCCAGCAGCCAAGCCGACCGACAGGGGTCGAGTGGCTACACCTTC. Translation gives CASSQADRQGSSGYTF.

The chain links TRBV6-2 or TRBV6-3 to TRBJ1-4; perhaps TRBD1 as D (6 bases). The V gene lost 0 bases and the J gene lost 7 bases, with 15 bases spanning the gap. The germline V gene has CDR1 MNHEY and CDR2 SVGEGT. The CDR3 has 16 amino acids. The CDR3 protein is CASSYSPGGPSEKLFF. The CDR3 region has the DNA TGTGCCAGCAGTTACTCCCCCGGGGGGCCGAGTGAAAAACTGTTTTTT.

This clone was detected only once. J is TRBJ2-1 and V is TRBV11-2, with a tentative D call TRBD2 (6 bases). Germline-derived CDR1 and CDR2 are SGHAT and FQNNGV. The CDR3 loop spans 14 amino acids. The ends were cut back, 3 bases at V and 5 bases at J, with 11 bases in the middle. The CDR3 reads CASSLNGGNNEQFF. The CDR3 DNA sequence: TGTGCCAGCAGCTTGAACGGGGGTAACAATGAGCAGTTCTTC.